This T cell receptor beta chain derives from a study of glioma-infiltrating T cells after dendritic cell vaccination. The assay was immunoSEQ multiplex PCR, and TCRdb's table has in-frame clones only and misses some. The table includes about 65,000 clones, approximately 89% detected once. With 7 bases clipped from V and 1 base from J, the junction kept 5 bases outside the gene matches. The CDR3 runs 16 residues. CDR1 PRHDT and CDR2 FYEKMQ come from the germline V gene (reference sequence). As for time point: after dendritic cell vaccination, including at tumor progression/relapse. The clonotype was recovered from a human donor with glioblastoma. The sample consisted of blood, taken after dendritic cell vaccination. The rearrangement links TRBV13 to TRBJ2-3; the match to TRBD2 covers 13 bases. The CDR3 DNA sequence: TGTGCCAGCATCGACGGACTAGCGGGGGGCACAGATACGCAGTATTTT. Amino acid sequence: CASIDGLAGGTDTQYF.